This T cell receptor beta chain was documented in a study of lymphopenia after photon versus proton radiotherapy (dated by TCRdb to between 2017 and 2020). General notes on the study: In patients with gastrointestinal tumors who developed high-grade lymphopenia, the study compared the immunological effects of photon radiation therapy with those of proton radiation therapy. A cohort of some 19 patients with gastrointestinal tumors who received either photon or proton therapy and subsequently developed lymphopenia was included. The study aimed to characterize how the two radiation modalities differ in their impact on the immune system.

Between the V and J ends, shortened by 6 bases and 6 bases respectively, the junction contains 21 bases. From the cysteine up to the phenylalanine, the CDR3 has a length of 16 residues. The kept DNA is CDR3 alone, 48 bases in frame from the first base. CDR1 SGDLS and CDR2 YYNGEE were looked up in the germline V gene. On this clone itself: Its specific antigen is unknown. The record has no base qualities; no much larger clone is one base away.

The library relied on the immunoSEQ multiplex PCR assay. T cell repertoires were profiled by deep sequencing of rearranged TCR beta loci, alongside multiparametric flow cytometry. In TCRdb, the immuneACCESS table is reduced to in-frame sequences with V and J assigned. These tables do not hold every clone; where another copy was compared, an unresolved V gene accounts for under half, and the others remain unexplained. The sample includes about 18,000 clones, with 92% observed a single time. The ten largest clones add up to around 1.5% of the sample. What the authors observed across the whole study: Across the cohort, among patients who died, a greater drop in TCR diversity after the nadir was inversely correlated with overall survival time. The survival association was examined only in patients who died, and the authors described better survival with proton therapy as a possibility, not as a demonstrated result. After the lymphocyte count nadir, oligoclonal expansion, especially of CD8+ Temra cells, was observed in photon-treated repertoires, and the drop in diversity was driven by this expansion. Relative stability during treatment was observed in proton-treated patients, whereas loss of naive T cells and TCR diversity and gain of effector/memory populations were observed in photon-treated patients.

Material: peripheral blood, obtained from a patient treated with photon-based radiotherapy. The sequence was collected from a woman between 40 and 55 years old with cholangiocarcinoma. The sequence joins TRBV9 to TRBJ2-2, with TRBD1 as a weak D call on 8 bases. The CDR3 region: CASNTRGTGSPGELFF. The DNA sequence is as follows: TGTGCCAGCAACACGCGGGGGACAGGTAGTCCCGGGGAGCTGTTTTTT.